These T cell receptor beta chains were read from a single sample in a study of cytomegalovirus exposure and HLA in healthy donors. Assay used: immunoSEQ multiplex PCR; TCRdb lists only in-frame clones, some missing. The sample records tens of thousands of clones, approximately 92% being singletons. Material: PBMCs. These receptors all come from a man aged 18 to 29 in good health and CMV-seronegative. Each CDR3 is given with its conserved first and last residue. Fields, in order: J gene, D gene, clone size, V gene, CDR3 protein, CDR3 DNA. A D gene is named only where the DNA matches it firmly. Expanded clones get a size class; other rows say once, few or many, or leave the size out.

TRBJ2-5 | NA | NA | TRBV7-3 | CASSLMGRRETQYF | TGTGCCAGCAGCTTAATGGGGCGCCGAGAGACCCAGTACTTC
TRBJ1-2 | NA | NA | TRBV9 | CASSLFSGTASGDYGYTF | TGTGCCAGCAGCCTATTCAGCGGCACAGCCTCGGGGGACTATGGCTACACCTTC
TRBJ2-5 | NA | NA | TRBV6-5 | CASRPGLADQETQYF | TGTGCCAGCCGCCCCGGCCTAGCAGACCAAGAGACCCAGTACTTC
TRBJ1-2 | NA | NA | TRBV28 | CASSLAGGPVYGYTF | TGTGCCAGCAGTTTAGCCGGCGGGCCTGTCTATGGCTACACCTTC
TRBJ1-1 | TRBD1 | NA | TRBV18 | CASSPGQETEAFF | TGTGCCAGCTCACCAGGACAGGAGACTGAAGCTTTCTTT
TRBJ2-3 | NA | NA | TRBV29-1 | CSVDVGTDTQYF | TGCAGCGTTGACGTCGGCACAGATACGCAGTATTTT
TRBJ1-2 | NA | NA | TRBV13 | CASSLADGGYTF | TGTGCCAGCAGCTTAGCCGACGGGGGCTACACCTTC
TRBJ2-2 | NA | NA | TRBV21-1 | CASSKAALAENTGELFF | TGTGCCAGCAGCAAAGCGGCCCTAGCGGAGAACACCGGGGAGCTGTTTTTT
TRBJ2-1 | TRBD2 | NA | TRBV9 | CASSVESGRVNEQFF | TGTGCCAGCAGCGTAGAAAGCGGGAGGGTGAATGAGCAGTTCTTC
TRBJ2-7 | TRBD2 | NA | TRBV9 | CASSVGQAGTDDEQYF | TGTGCCAGCAGCGTTGGGCAAGCGGGGACCGATGACGAGCAGTACTTC
TRBJ2-1 | TRBD2 | NA | TRBV5-1 | CASSPPGLGSNEQFF | TGCGCCAGCAGCCCCCCGGGACTAGGCTCAAATGAGCAGTTCTTC
TRBJ1-4 | NA | NA | TRBV18 | CASSQGTNEKLFF | TGTGCCAGCTCGCAGGGAACTAATGAAAAACTGTTTTTT
TRBJ1-5 | NA | NA | TRBV18 | CASSPGSNSNQPQHF | TGTGCCAGCTCACCAGGCAGTAATAGCAATCAGCCCCAGCATTTT
TRBJ1-1 | NA | NA | TRBV11-1 | CASSPGQNLNTEAFF | TGTGCCAGCAGCCCTGGACAGAACTTGAACACTGAAGCTTTCTTT
TRBJ1-2 | TRBD1 | NA | TRBV2 | CANGQEGGYTF | TGTGCCAACGGACAGGAAGGTGGCTACACCTTC
TRBJ1-1 | NA | NA | TRBV5-4 | CASSFSGRGEAFF | TGTGCCAGCAGCTTTTCAGGAAGGGGTGAAGCTTTCTTT
TRBJ2-7 | NA | NA | TRBV28 | CASSSYYEQYF | TGTGCCAGCAGTTCCTACTACGAGCAGTACTTC
TRBJ1-2 | NA | NA | TRBV9 | CASSMGGARNGYTF | TGTGCCAGCAGCATGGGGGGGGCGCGAAATGGCTACACCTTC
TRBJ1-5 | TRBD1 | NA | TRBV2 | CASSAATGANQPQHF | TGTGCCAGCAGTGCTGCAACAGGGGCCAATCAGCCCCAGCATTTT
TRBJ2-5 | NA | NA | TRBV30 | CAWSAQEETQYF | TGTGCCTGGAGTGCTCAGGAAGAGACCCAGTACTTC
TRBJ1-5 | NA | NA | TRBV5-1 | CASRRLPGGNQPQHF | TGCGCCAGCAGGCGCCTGCCGGGAGGCAATCAGCCCCAGCATTTT
TRBJ2-7 | TRBD2 | once | TRBV11-2 | CASSLDGGAYEQYF | TGTGCCAGCAGCTTAGACGGGGGGGCCTACGAGCAGTACTTC
TRBJ1-2 | NA | NA | TRBV6-1 | CASSEARPGLVGYTF | TGTGCCAGCAGTGAAGCGCGCCCAGGTTTGGTTGGCTACACCTTC
TRBJ2-3 | NA | NA | TRBV7-2 | CASSRMPPGTQYF | TGTGCCAGCAGCCGTATGCCCCCGGGTACGCAGTATTTT
TRBJ2-7 | TRBD1 | NA | TRBV6-5 | CASSGDSSYEQYF | TGTGCCAGCAGTGGGGACAGCTCCTACGAGCAGTACTTC
TRBJ2-2 | TRBD2 | NA | TRBV2 | CASSEGTTTGELFF | TGTGCCAGCAGTGAGGGGACTACCACCGGGGAGCTGTTTTTT
TRBJ2-1 | NA | NA | TRBV10-3 | CAISPQRDLYNEQFF | TGTGCCATCAGCCCCCAGCGCGATTTATACAATGAGCAGTTCTTC
TRBJ2-7 | NA | NA | TRBV27 | CAGGDSPYEQYF | TGTGCCGGAGGGGACTCCCCCTACGAGCAGTACTTC